Presented here are 16 T cell receptor beta chains from one specimen sequenced in a study of STAT5B mutations in CD4+ large granular lymphocyte leukemia. TCRdb's table, derived via immunoSEQ multiplex PCR, lists solely in-frame clones and lacks some. Of around 23,000 clones listed, over 60% are singletons. Sequenced material: CD4+ T cells from blood buffy coats. The receptors were sampled from a human donor in good health.

The V call is TRBV19, the J call TRBJ2-5; 9 nucleotides align to TRBD2. In germline, CDR1 is LNHDA, CDR2 SQIVND (reference sequence). CDR3 length: 13 residues. The V and J ends lost 4 bases and 4 bases, in that order; junction bases with no gene match: 1. CDR3 protein: CASSSGRGETQYF. CDR3 sequence (DNA): TGTGCCAGTAGTAGCGGGAGGGGAGAGACCCAGTACTTC.

The J gene is TRBJ1-1, the V gene TRBV21-1. TRBV21-1 is a documented pseudogene. The CDR3 length is 13 residues. This chain's CDR3 is CATGGGDRTEAFF. CDR3 nucleotides: TGTGCCACGGGCGGGGGGGATCGAACTGAAGCTTTCTTT.

The chain is built from TRBV30 and TRBJ1-6; no firm D call. Germline values: CDR1 GTSNPN, CDR2 SVGIG (reference sequence). The germline V and J ends were trimmed by 4 bases and 5 bases, with 9 bases remaining between them. This CDR3 spans 13 amino acids. The CDR3 region has the DNA TGTGCCTGGACACGCGGTCATAATTCACCCCTCCACTTT. Translated, it gives CAWTRGHNSPLHF.

In this sample, this clone turned up a few times. The rearrangement joins TRBV19 to TRBJ1-5; 9 bases fit TRBD1. Germline V gene lookup returns CDR1 LNHDA and CDR2 SQIVND (reference sequence). Trimming took 5 bases from V and 3 from J; bases not matched to a gene: 5. The length of the CDR3 is 15 residues. This chain's CDR3 is CASSLGQGNNQPQHF. CDR3 nucleotide sequence: TGTGCCAGTAGTTTGGGACAGGGAAACAATCAGCCCCAGCATTTT.

This chain links TRBV7-8 with TRBJ2-7; possibly TRBD1 for D (5 bases). CDR3 size: 15 residues. V was clipped by 5 bases and J by 3 bases, with 17 bases between them. Germline loops: CDR1 SGHVS, CDR2 FQNEAQ. As DNA, the CDR3 is TGTGCCAGCAGCAGAAGCCAGGGTGTAGTCTACGAGCAGTACTTC. Its translation: CASSRSQGVVYEQYF. The complete variable domain, with remaining parts taken from reference TRBV7-8 and TRBJ2-7, reads GAGVSQSPRYKVAKRGQDVALRCDPISGHVSLFWYQQALGQGPEFLTYFQNEAQLDKSGLPSDRFFAERPEGSVSTLKIQRTQQEDSAVYLCASSRSQGVVYEQYFGPGTRLTVT.

The chain recombines TRBV5-4 with TRBJ2-5; 7 nucleotides agree with TRBD2. From germline, CDR1 is SGHNT and CDR2 YYREEE (reference sequence). Losses at the gene ends were 4 bases for V and 1 base for J; bases not matched to a gene: 7. CDR3 length: 15 residues. CDR3 sequence reads: CASSIGGRSQETQYF. DNA for the CDR3: TGTGCCAGCAGCATTGGCGGGAGAAGCCAAGAGACCCAGTACTTC.

In its sample, this clone was seen once. The rearrangement joins TRBV6-5 to TRBJ2-1; 7 bases align to TRBD2. Trimming took 6 bases from V and 6 from J; bases not matched to a gene: 8. The germline gives CDR1 MNHEY, CDR2 SVGAGI. This CDR3 comprises 14 residues. The CDR3 is CASSPLARGNEQFF. The CDR3, as DNA: TGTGCCAGCAGCCCACTAGCGCGGGGCAATGAGCAGTTCTTC.

The chain combines TRBV2 with TRBJ2-7; TRBD2 aligns across 12 bases. Losses at the gene ends were 3 bases for V and 3 bases for J; bases not matched to a gene: 3. There are 15 residues in the CDR3. Germline V gene sequence: CDR1 SNHLY, CDR2 FYNNEI. The CDR3 reads CASSDGLAGLYEQYF. In nucleotides, the CDR3 is TGTGCCAGCAGTGACGGACTAGCGGGACTCTACGAGCAGTACTTC.

The V and J genes are TRBV2 and TRBJ1-2; D might be TRBD1 (5 bases). Looked up from germline, CDR1 is SNHLY and CDR2 is FYNNEI. Trimming took 3 bases from V and 4 from J, leaving 12 bases between them. The CDR3 has 14 residues. CDR3 sequence reads: CASSDRGRSYGYTF. In DNA form, the CDR3 reads TGTGCCAGCAGTGATAGGGGACGTAGCTATGGCTACACCTTC.

This chain connects TRBV11-3 to TRBJ1-1, with D maybe TRBD1 (5 bases). CDR1 SGHNT and CDR2 YENEEA come from the germline V gene. Deletions cut 1 base from V and 7 bases from J, with 13 bases between. The length of the CDR3 is 14 residues. This CDR3 reads CASSLADHGGEAFF. The CDR3 DNA reads as TGTGCCAGCAGCTTAGCAGACCATGGGGGTGAAGCTTTCTTT.

This clone was observed a single time. The gene calls are TRBV5-4 and TRBJ2-5; D is uncertain. V was clipped by 0 bases and J by 5 bases, with 11 bases between them. Germline CDR1 is SGHNT and CDR2 is YYREEE (reference sequence). CDR3 length equals 14 residues. CDR3 DNA sequence: TGTGCCAGCAGCTTGGGAGGACCTCGGGAGACCCAGTACTTC. It translates to CASSLGGPRETQYF.

The chain is built from TRBV11-3 and TRBJ1-2; 7 bases agree with TRBD1. V lost 5 bases, J lost 5 bases, and 8 bases stayed unmatched. Germline CDR1 reads SGHNT; CDR2 reads YENEEA. The CDR3 runs to 14 residues. The CDR3 loop reads CASSPQGVDYGYTF. CDR3 nucleotides: TGTGCCAGCAGCCCGCAGGGGGTTGATTATGGCTACACCTTC.

This clone has a handful of counts. V gene TRBV19 combines with J gene TRBJ1-1; D is uncertain. Germline CDR1 reads LNHDA; CDR2 reads SQIVND (reference sequence). The CDR3 is 13 amino acids. With 3 bases removed from V and 4 bases from J, the gap between germline ends came to 9 bases. The CDR3 loop is CASSINEGTEAFF. The DNA for the CDR3 is TGTGCCAGTAGTATCAACGAAGGCACTGAAGCTTTCTTT.

The chain combines TRBV6-6 with TRBJ2-5, with D unresolved. The better agreement between TRBJ2-7 and the DNA end casts doubt on the J call. CDR1 is MNHNY and CDR2 is SVGAGI in the germline V gene (reference sequence). This CDR3 contains 15 residues. The CDR3 region has the DNA TGTGCCAGCAGTTACTCGATGGGCCAAACCTACGAGCAGTACTTC. Protein: CASSYSMGQTYEQYF.

This sequence joins TRBV27 and TRBJ2-3; 12 bases agree with TRBD2. CDR1 MNHEY and CDR2 SMNVEV come from the germline V gene (reference sequence). The CDR3 covers 18 residues. The V and J ends lost 3 bases and 4 bases, in that order; junction bases with no gene match: 11. The CDR3 loop is CASSFSRKGLAGSDTQYF. CDR3 DNA: TGTGCCAGCAGTTTCTCTCGCAAGGGACTAGCGGGTTCAGATACGCAGTATTTT.

The chain recombines TRBV6-5 with TRBJ2-7, with D unclear. Germline CDR1 and CDR2: MNHEY and SVGAGI. V lost 7 bases to trimming and J lost 4 bases, with 8 bases between them. The CDR3 sequence is 11 residues long. DNA for the CDR3: TGTGCCAGCACTTTGAGTTACGAGCAGTACTTC. Translated: CASTLSYEQYF.